These 6 T cell receptor beta chains were all obtained from the same sample, sequenced in a study of T-cell memory formation after mild COVID-19. TCRdb re-derived calls from the 5' RACE reads in MiXCR, one entry per CDR3 protein. The sample includes under 450,000 distinct CDR3 sequences, 20% to 30% of them seen just once. Specimen: PBMCs or a T cell subset sorted from them (not recorded which). These receptors were taken from an adult woman who had mild COVID-19 (a few samples of this study predate the infection). Cell type and time point are not known.

In this sample, this clonotype turned up a few times. The chain employs TRBV7-9 and TRBJ2-3, with D unclear. Germline V lookup: CDR1 SEHNR, CDR2 FQNEAQ (reference sequence). The CDR3 is made up of 15 amino acids. V gave up 3 bases and J gave up 0 bases, with 10 bases separating them. This CDR3 is CASSFQGLSTDTQYF. CDR3 DNA: TGTGCCAGCAGCTTTCAAGGTCTCAGCACAGATACGCAGTATTTT.

This clonotype was seen a few times. The CDR3 protein is CSARAGGQWDTQYF. CDR3 DNA: TGCAGTGCCCGAGCGGGGGGACAATGGGATACGCAGTATTTT. This chain joins TRBV20-1 and TRBJ2-3; 9 bases agree with TRBD2. Trimming at V came to 6 bases and at J to 6 bases, leaving 10 bases not matched to a gene. CDR1 is DFQATT, CDR2 SNEGSKA, per germline (reference sequence). The CDR3 length is 14 residues.

This chain connects TRBV11-2 to TRBJ2-2; 7 bases agree with TRBD2. CDR1 SGHAT and CDR2 FQNNGV come from the germline V gene. Trimming took 5 bases from V and 2 from J; bases not matched to a gene: 8. This CDR3 contains 16 residues. The CDR3 DNA is TGTGCCAGCAGCCCTCCTAAGCGGGGTAACACCGGGGAGCTGTTTTTT. This codes for CASSPPKRGNTGELFF.

Only a few counts were recorded for this clonotype. The J gene is TRBJ2-7, the V gene TRBV7-6; 10 bases line up with TRBD2. Germline V gene sequence: CDR1 SGHVS, CDR2 FNYEAQ. V was pared by 1 base and J by 9 bases, with 9 bases of the junction left unmatched. The CDR3 length is 15 residues. DNA for the CDR3: TGTGCCAGCAGCTTAGAACTAGCGGGGTCTAGTGGGCAGTACTTC. This sequence encodes CASSLELAGSSGQYF.

CDR3 region: CASSYGVPFSFGELFF. DNA for the CDR3: TGTGCCAGCAGTTACGGAGTGCCATTTTCTTTCGGGGAGCTGTTTTTT. This chain uses TRBV6-6 with TRBJ2-2; D call uncertain. Trimming shortened V by 2 bases and J by 7 bases, and 17 bases separated the two germline ends. The CDR3 spans 16 residues. From germline, CDR1 is MNHNY and CDR2 SVGAGI (reference sequence).

This clonotype was seen at least ten times. The junction does not match germline at one end; this may be a read error. The V call is TRBV14, the J call TRBJ2-2, with 8 bases that match TRBD1. The germline V gene encodes CDR1 SGHDN and CDR2 FVKESK. This CDR3 comprises 16 residues. CDR3 in amino acids: CASSQVGTGNTGELFF. The CDR3 nucleotides are TGCGCCAGCAGCCAAGTCGGGACAGGGAACACCGGGGAGCTGTTTTTT.